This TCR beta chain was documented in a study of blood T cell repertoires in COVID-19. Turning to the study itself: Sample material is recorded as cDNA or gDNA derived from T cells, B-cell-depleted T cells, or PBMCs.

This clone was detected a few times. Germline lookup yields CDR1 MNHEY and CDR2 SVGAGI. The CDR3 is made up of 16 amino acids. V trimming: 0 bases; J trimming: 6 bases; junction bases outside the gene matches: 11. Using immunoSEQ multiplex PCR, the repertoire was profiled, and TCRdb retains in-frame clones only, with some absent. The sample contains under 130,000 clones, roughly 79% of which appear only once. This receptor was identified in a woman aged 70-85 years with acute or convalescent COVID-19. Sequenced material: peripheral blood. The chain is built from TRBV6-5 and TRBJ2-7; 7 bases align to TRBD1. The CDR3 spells CASSYSRDRTGGEQYF. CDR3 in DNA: TGTGCCAGCAGTTACTCGAGGGATCGGACAGGTGGCGAGCAGTACTTC.